Given below is one T cell receptor beta chain in context. Its matching antigen is unknown. The data derive from a study of OX40 agonist ivuxolimab in advanced cancers. As for the study in general: The group had a mean age of 60 years, ranged from 23 to 79, and was 82.7% male. Findings and caveats of the study: At doses 0.1 to 3.0 mg/kg, CD4+ and CD8+ clones expanded. CD4+ T cells averaged fewer expanded clones than CD8+ T cells.

The data were produced by immunoSEQ multiplex PCR, yet TCRdb's version contains in-frame clones alone and is incomplete. The sample shows over 85,000 clones, approximately 81% of them seen only once. Deletions cut 0 bases from V and 8 bases from J, with 14 bases between. Germline assignment: CDR1 SGHAT and CDR2 FQNNGV. This CDR3 comprises 14 residues. The investigators sampled blood at baseline, at cycle 4 day 1, and at cycle 7 day 1. This specimen was CD4+ or CD8+ T cells sorted from blood, taken in a trial of the OX40 agonist ivuxolimab. The TCR sequence derives from an adult with an advanced solid tumor such as melanoma, head and neck, liver or kidney cancer. This sequence joins TRBV11-2 and TRBJ2-7; tentatively, D is TRBD1 (6 bases). CDR3 in amino acids: CASSLDPVGAKQYV. The CDR3 bases are TGTGCCAGCAGCTTAGATCCGGTGGGGGCGAAGCAGTACGTC.